The 17 T cell receptor beta chains listed next were all sequenced from one sample in a study of blood T cells in healthy people across ages. A second about 6 to 12 cycle PCR used barcoded and J-beta primers. TCRdb fed the 5' RACE reads into MiXCR, producing one record per CDR3 protein. The data contain more than 650,000 distinct CDR3 sequences, over 20% of them seen just once; the ten biggest clones take up around a fifth. Sample: blood. The receptors originated from an older man in good health.

This clonotype was recorded a few times. The chain links TRBV7-2 to TRBJ2-4, with D unclear. Trimming stripped 5 bases from V and 5 bases from J, with 16 bases between. Germline loops: CDR1 SGHTA, CDR2 FQGNSA. The CDR3 extends over 15 amino acids. This CDR3 reads CASSTSWGSQNIQYF. CDR3 nucleotides: TGTGCCAGCAGCACCTCGTGGGGATCCCAAAACATTCAGTACTTC.

V gene TRBV7-2 combines with J gene TRBJ2-3; D possibly corresponds to TRBD2 (5 bases). Germline V lookup: CDR1 SGHTA, CDR2 FQGNSA. The CDR3 totals 15 residues. The ends were cut back, 5 bases at V and 2 bases at J, with 14 bases in the middle. The CDR3 DNA reads TGTGCCAGCAGCGCCCCCATAGCGAACACAGATACGCAGTATTTT. It encodes CASSAPIANTDTQYF.

This clonotype was seen only a few times. V and J are TRBV12-3 or TRBV12-4 and TRBJ2-4; perhaps D is TRBD1 or TRBD2 (5 bases each). The CDR3 contains 18 residues. V lost 6 bases and J lost 0, with 21 bases in between. This CDR3 is CASSFSAGALIAKNIQYF. CDR3 sequence (DNA): TGTGCCAGCAGCTTCTCCGCCGGGGCACTTATAGCCAAAAACATTCAGTACTTC.

This clonotype appeared a few times. The CDR3, as DNA: TGCAGTGCTAGAGCACCCAGCGGCGTGAATACGCAGTATTTT. This gives the protein CSARAPSGVNTQYF. The chain has TRBV20-1 and TRBJ2-3; a weak D match, TRBD2 (5 bases). V was pared by 1 base and J by 7 bases, with 15 bases between. In germline, CDR1 is DFQATT, CDR2 SNEGSKA (reference sequence). This CDR3 is built from 14 residues.

This clonotype was observed a few times. The V and J genes are TRBV7-3 and TRBJ2-5, with TRBD2 matching over 9 bases. The germline V gene has CDR1 SGHTA and CDR2 FQGTGA. This CDR3 is 15 amino acids long. Losses at the gene ends were 2 bases for V and 5 bases for J; bases not matched to a gene: 6. The CDR3 DNA reads as TGTGCCAGCAGCTTAGCGGGAGGGATTCGGGAGACCCAGTACTTC. This sequence encodes CASSLAGGIRETQYF.

This clonotype was seen at least ten times. The rearrangement links TRBV20-1 to TRBJ1-4, with D hard to call. V lost 0 bases and J 8 bases, leaving 10 bases between the germline ends. The CDR3 extends over 13 amino acids. Germline V CDR1 and CDR2: DFQATT, SNEGSKA (reference sequence). The CDR3 nucleotides are TGCAGTGCTAGAGAGGCCGCAAGAGAAAAACTGTTTTTT. Its protein is CSAREAAREKLFF.

This clonotype has more than one count but fewer than ten. This chain uses TRBV20-1 with TRBJ2-3; D remains ambiguous. The germline V gene encodes CDR1 DFQATT and CDR2 SNEGSKA (reference sequence). V shed 6 bases and J shed 1 base, with 8 bases lying between them. The CDR3 is made up of 12 amino acids. The CDR3 loop reads CSASPRTDTQYF. DNA of the CDR3: TGCAGTGCCAGTCCGCGCACAGATACGCAGTATTTT.

In the case of this clonotype: A much larger clone differs from this one at a single base, so this may be a read error. The genes are TRBV7-2 and TRBJ2-5; D is perhaps TRBD2 (5 bases). With 5 bases removed from V and 1 base from J, the gap between germline ends came to 8 bases. CDR3 length equals 13 residues. CDR1 is SGHTA and CDR2 is FQGNSA in the germline V gene. The CDR3 DNA sequence: TGTGCCAGCAGCAGGGAGATCCAAGAGACCCAGTACTTC. Its translation: CASSREIQETQYF.

This clonotype appeared a few times. This rearrangement joins TRBV25-1 to TRBJ2-7, with 10 bases fitting TRBD1. From germline, CDR1 is MGHDK and CDR2 SYGVNS. The J segment lost 6 bases and the V segment lost 6 bases, leaving 8 bases of the junction unmatched. The CDR3 length is 14 residues. CDR3 residues: CASRPPGQGSEQYF. CDR3 DNA: TGTGCCAGCAGACCTCCGGGACAGGGGAGCGAGCAGTACTTC.

V is TRBV7-9 and J is TRBJ2-3; the D gene is possibly TRBD2 (5 bases). Trimming stripped 5 bases from V and 2 bases from J, with 17 bases between. Looked up from germline, CDR1 is SEHNR and CDR2 is FQNEAQ (reference sequence). CDR3 length: 16 residues. CDR3 loop: CASSPTGRAHTDTQYF. For the CDR3, the DNA is TGTGCCAGCAGCCCTACGGGAAGGGCACACACAGATACGCAGTATTTT.

A few counts support this clonotype. The chain links TRBV12-5 to TRBJ1-1; D remains ambiguous. The germline gives CDR1 LGHNT, CDR2 FRNRAP. V shed 8 bases and J shed 11 bases, with 18 bases lying between them. The CDR3 contains 12 residues. In nucleotides, the CDR3 is TGTGCTAGTCCCTATCTGCCACCGACGGCTTTCTTT. Its protein product is CASPYLPPTAFF.

The gene calls are TRBV7-8 and TRBJ1-5; no firm D call. This CDR3 has 15 amino acids. V shed 6 bases and J shed 2 bases, with 14 bases lying between them. From germline, CDR1 is SGHVS and CDR2 FQNEAQ. CDR3 protein: CASSERFRGNQPQHF. The CDR3 nucleotides are TGTGCCAGCAGTGAACGGTTCCGGGGCAATCAGCCCCAGCATTTT.

This clonotype was seen more than once but under ten times. The V and J genes are TRBV27 and TRBJ2-1, with 7 nucleotides matching TRBD2. The CDR3 has 17 amino acids. Germline assignment: CDR1 MNHEY and CDR2 SMNVEV (reference sequence). J was trimmed by 2 bases and V by 5 bases; bases with no gene match: 12. DNA for the CDR3: TGTGCCAGCAGTAAATTTATAGCGGGTGTTCCCTACAATGAGCAGTTCTTC. Its protein is CASSKFIAGVPYNEQFF.

J is TRBJ2-1 and V is TRBV20-1; TRBD2 agrees at 7 bases. CDR3 length: 14 residues. J gave up 4 bases and V 8 bases, and 11 bases lay outside the gene matches. The germline CDR1 and CDR2 sequences are DFQATT and SNEGSKA (reference sequence). The CDR3 loop is CSPNPGTNYNEQFF. In DNA form, the CDR3 reads TGCAGTCCAAACCCCGGGACTAATTACAATGAGCAGTTCTTC.

There are a few counts of this clonotype. V is TRBV7-2 and J is TRBJ2-2; D gene ambiguous. Germline lookup yields CDR1 SGHTA and CDR2 FQGNSA. Trimming took off 5 bases at V and 4 bases at J, with 14 bases between the two ends. The CDR3 spans 15 residues. CDR3 sequence (DNA): TGTGCCAGCAGCCACCGCGAGAATCCCACCGGGGAGCTGTTTTTT. Its protein product is CASSHRENPTGELFF.

The V gene is TRBV5-1, the J gene TRBJ2-7, with D unresolved. Germline CDR1 SGHRS, CDR2 YFSETQ. This CDR3 spans 15 amino acids. Between the trimmed V and J ends, which lost 8 bases and 0 bases, there was a span of 18 bases. In DNA, the CDR3 is TGCGCCAGGTCCAAATCCGGTCTAAGCTCCTACGAGCAGTACGTC. Residues: CARSKSGLSSYEQYV.

V is TRBV7-2 and J is TRBJ1-4, with 7 bases matching TRBD1. The CDR3 spans 18 residues. V was pared by 5 bases and J by 0 bases, with 12 bases of the junction left unmatched. The V gene's germline CDR1 is SGHTA and CDR2 FQGNSA. As DNA, the CDR3 is TGTGCCAGCAGCCGCCGGGGCAGGGGGTCTGCAACTAATGAAAAACTGTTTTTT. Translation gives CASSRRGRGSATNEKLFF.